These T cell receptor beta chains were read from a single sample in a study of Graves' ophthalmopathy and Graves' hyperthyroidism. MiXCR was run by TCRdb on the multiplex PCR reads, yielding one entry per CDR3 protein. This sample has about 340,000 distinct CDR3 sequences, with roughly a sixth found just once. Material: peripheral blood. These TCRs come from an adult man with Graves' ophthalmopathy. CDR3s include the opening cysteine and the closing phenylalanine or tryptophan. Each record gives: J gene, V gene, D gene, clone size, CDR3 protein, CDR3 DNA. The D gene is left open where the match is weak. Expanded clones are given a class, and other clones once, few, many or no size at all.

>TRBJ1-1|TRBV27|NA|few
CASSSGLGTEAFF
TGTGCCAGCAGTTCAGGGTTGGGCACTGAAGCTTTCTTT
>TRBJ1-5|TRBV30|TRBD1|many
CALRDSRNQPQHF
TGTGCCCTCCGGGACAGTCGAAATCAGCCCCAGCATTTT
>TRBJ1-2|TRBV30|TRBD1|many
CAWGDRVDYTF
TGTGCCTGGGGGGACAGGGTGGACTACACCTTC
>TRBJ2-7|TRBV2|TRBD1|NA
CASRGGLPRYEQYF
TGTGCCAGCAGAGGGGGCCTGCCCCGCTACGAGCAGTACTTC
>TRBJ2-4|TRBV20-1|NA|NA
CSATSFGMAKNIQYF
TGCAGTGCTACTAGTTTCGGGATGGCCAAAAACATTCAGTACTTC
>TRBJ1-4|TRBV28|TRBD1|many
CASRNAGTGVQEKLFF
TGTGCCAGCAGAAATGCCGGGACAGGGGTACAGGAAAAACTGTTTTTT
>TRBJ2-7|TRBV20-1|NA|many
CSAPAGYPAYEQYF
TGCAGTGCTCCTGCCGGATACCCAGCCTACGAGCAGTACTTC
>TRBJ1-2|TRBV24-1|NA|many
CATSDPRVTYYGYTF
TGTGCCACCAGTGATCCCAGGGTTACTTATTATGGCTACACCTTC
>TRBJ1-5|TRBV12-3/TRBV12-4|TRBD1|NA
CASSQEGQEPNQPQHF
TGTGCCAGCAGCCAGGAGGGACAGGAGCCAAATCAGCCCCAGCATTTT
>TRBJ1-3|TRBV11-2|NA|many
CASSLVPQGGNTIYF
TGTGCCAGCAGCTTAGTCCCCCAGGGCGGAAACACCATATATTTT
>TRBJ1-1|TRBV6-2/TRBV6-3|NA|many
CASSWGPEAFF
TGTGCCAGCAGTTGGGGACCTGAAGCTTTCTTT
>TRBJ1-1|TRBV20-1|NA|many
CSARSFLCRENTEAFF
TGCAGTGCTAGATCATTCTTATGCCGGGAGAACACTGAAGCTTTCTTT
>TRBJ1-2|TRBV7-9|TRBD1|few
CASSPGTGTSYGYTF
TGTGCCAGCAGCCCCGGGACAGGGACCTCCTATGGCTACACCTTC
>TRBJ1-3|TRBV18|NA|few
CASSQGTGNTIYF
TGTGCCAGCTCACAAGGGACCGGAAACACCATATATTTT
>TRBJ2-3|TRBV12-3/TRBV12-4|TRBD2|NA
CASPSGRAGRDTQYF
TGTGCCAGCCCTAGCGGGAGGGCCGGAAGAGATACGCAGTATTTT
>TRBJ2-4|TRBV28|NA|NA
CASTTTESDTVLAKNIQYF
TGTGCCAGCACCACAACGGAGTCCGATACGGTGCTAGCCAAAAACATTCAGTACTTC
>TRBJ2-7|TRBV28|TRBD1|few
CASKQGARDYEQYF
TGTGCCAGCAAACAGGGGGCGCGGGACTACGAGCAGTACTTC
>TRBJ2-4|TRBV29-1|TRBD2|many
CSVGGTSTDIQYF
TGCAGCGTCGGCGGGACTAGCACGGACATTCAGTACTTC
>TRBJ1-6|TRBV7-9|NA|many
CASSLRDNSPLHF
TGTGCCAGCAGCCTCCGTGATAATTCACCCCTCCACTTT
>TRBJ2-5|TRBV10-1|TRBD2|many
CASGTSGGETQYF
TGCGCCAGCGGAACTAGCGGGGGAGAGACCCAGTACTTC
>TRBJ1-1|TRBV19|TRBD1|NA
CASDPGTGVEAFF
TGTGCCAGCGACCCCGGGACAGGTGTTGAAGCTTTCTTT
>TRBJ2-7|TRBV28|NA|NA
CASSADRFFYEQYF
TGTGCCAGCAGTGCCGACAGGTTTTTCTACGAGCAGTACTTC
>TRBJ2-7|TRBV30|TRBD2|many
CAWTGGRTNYEQYF
TGTGCCTGGACGGGGGGGAGGACCAACTACGAGCAGTACTTC
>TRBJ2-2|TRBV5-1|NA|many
CASSLVQGGTGELFF
TGCGCCAGCAGCTTGGTGCAGGGCGGCACCGGGGAGCTGTTTTTT
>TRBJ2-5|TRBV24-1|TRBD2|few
CATSDLLAGETQYF
TGTGCCACCAGTGATTTACTAGCGGGAGAGACCCAGTACTTC
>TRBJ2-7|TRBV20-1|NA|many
CSASRENYEQYF
TGCAGTGCTAGCCGGGAGAACTACGAGCAGTACTTC
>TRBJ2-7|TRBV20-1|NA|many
CSAKNPRASSYEQYF
TGCAGTGCTAAAAACCCCAGGGCCAGCTCCTACGAGCAGTACTTC
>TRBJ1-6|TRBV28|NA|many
CASSFGVGSYNSPLHF
TGTGCCAGCAGTTTCGGAGTGGGTTCCTATAATTCACCCCTCCACTTT
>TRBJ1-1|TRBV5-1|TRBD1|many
CASSWRQGSTEAFF
TGCGCCAGCAGCTGGCGACAGGGAAGCACTGAAGCTTTCTTT
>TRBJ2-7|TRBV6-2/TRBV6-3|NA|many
CASTGPNSYEQYF
TGTGCCAGCACGGGACCGAACTCCTACGAGCAGTACTTC
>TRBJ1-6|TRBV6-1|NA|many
CASMIQGSPLHF
TGTGCCAGCATGATCCAGGGGTCACCCCTCCACTTT
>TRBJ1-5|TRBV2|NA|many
CAVRRASGQPQHF
TGTGCCGTCCGCCGGGCCTCAGGTCAGCCCCAGCATTTT
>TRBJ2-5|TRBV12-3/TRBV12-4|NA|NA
CAGTTGGDQESQYF
TGTGCCGGCACTACTGGGGGAGATCAAGAGAGCCAGTACTTC
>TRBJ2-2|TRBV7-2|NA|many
CASRSYTGELFF
TGTGCCAGCCGCAGCTACACCGGGGAGCTGTTTTTT
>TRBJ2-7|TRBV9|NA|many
CASSVRGDYEQYF
TGTGCCAGCAGCGTGAGGGGGGACTACGAGCAGTACTTC
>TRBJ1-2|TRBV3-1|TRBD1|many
CASSLTGGDGYTF
TGTGCCAGCAGCCTCACAGGGGGGGATGGCTACACCTTC
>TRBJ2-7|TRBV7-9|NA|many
CASSLREDYEQYF
TGTGCCAGCAGCTTAAGGGAGGACTACGAGCAGTACTTC
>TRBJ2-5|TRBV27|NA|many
CASRTAQETQYF
TGTGCCAGCAGGACAGCCCAAGAGACCCAGTACTTC
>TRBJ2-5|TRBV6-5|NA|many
CASSYASGAIQETQYF
TGTGCCAGCAGTTACGCTTCCGGGGCCATTCAAGAGACCCAGTACTTC
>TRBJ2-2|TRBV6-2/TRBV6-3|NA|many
CASSYSMLGELFF
TGTGCCAGCAGTTACTCGATGTTGGGGGAGCTGTTTTTT
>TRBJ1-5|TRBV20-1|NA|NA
CSASRLGGNQPQPF
TGCAGTGCTAGTCGGCTAGGGGGGAATCAGCCCCAGCCTTTT
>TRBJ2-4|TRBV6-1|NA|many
CASRDGTAGRNIQYF
TGTGCCAGCAGAGACGGGACAGCGGGCAGAAACATTCAGTACTTC